These 20 T cell receptor beta chains were sequenced from one sample in a study of PD-L1 blockade in urothelial cancer. This table comes from immunoSEQ multiplex PCR, and its TCRdb copy is limited to in-frame clones, with some not included. The table includes some 63,000 clones, about four fifths detected once. Time point here: pretreatment peripheral blood. Sequenced material: PBMCs, taken around atezolizumab (anti-PD-L1) treatment. These receptors were collected from a man between 65 and 85 years old with urothelial cancer.

V gene TRBV11-3 combines with J gene TRBJ1-1; D may be TRBD1 (6 bases). The CDR3 runs to 14 residues. Germline CDR1 and CDR2: SGHNT and YENEEA. Trimming stripped 10 bases from V and 3 bases from J, with 18 bases between. The CDR3 region is CATKVGRGDTEAFF. The CDR3 coding sequence is TGTGCCACCAAGGTAGGCAGGGGAGACACTGAAGCTTTCTTT. Supplemented by reference TRBV11-3 and TRBJ1-1, the full variable domain reads EAGVVQSPRYKIIEKKQPVAFWCNPISGHNTLYWYLQNLGQGPELLIRYENEEAVDDSQLPKDRFSAERLKGVDSTLKIQPAELGDSAVYLCATKVGRGDTEAFFGQGTRLTVV.

The rearrangement uses TRBV4-1 and TRBJ2-7; D is perhaps TRBD2 (5 bases). This CDR3 spans 17 amino acids. Germline CDR1 MGHRA, CDR2 YSYEKL. V shed 4 bases and J shed 1 base, with 20 bases lying between them. The CDR3 loop reads CASSPSPGWRASYEQYF. In nucleotides, the CDR3 is TGCGCCAGCAGCCCAAGCCCCGGTTGGCGGGCTTCCTACGAGCAGTACTTC.

This clone appeared a few times. This rearrangement joins TRBV7-9 to TRBJ1-2, with D hard to call. The ends were cut back, 4 bases at V and 1 base at J, with 10 bases in the middle. CDR3 length: 14 amino acids. Germline V lookup: CDR1 SEHNR, CDR2 FQNEAQ (reference sequence). CDR3 DNA: TGTGCCAGCAGCTCCTCCGAGAGTAACTATGGCTACACCTTC. This translates into CASSSSESNYGYTF.

The chain carries TRBV6-1 and TRBJ1-3, with unresolved D. Germline V gives CDR1 MNHNS, CDR2 SASEGT. V was clipped by 4 bases and J by 1 base, with 14 bases between them. The CDR3 is made up of 16 amino acids. The CDR3 coding sequence is TGTGCCAGCAGTGGGGCGGAGGCCCGTTCTGGAAACACCATATATTTT. Translated, it gives CASSGAEARSGNTIYF.

This chain uses TRBV10-2 with TRBJ2-3; perhaps TRBD2 as D (7 bases). V lost 0 bases to trimming and J lost 1 base, with 17 bases between them. This CDR3 region has 18 residues. Germline values: CDR1 WSHSY, CDR2 SAAADI. CDR3 loop: CASSESAGGAEGTDTQYF. The CDR3 DNA reads TGCGCCAGCAGTGAGTCAGCTGGGGGGGCGGAAGGCACAGATACGCAGTATTTT.

The gene calls are TRBV5-1 and TRBJ2-3, with 7 bases lining up with TRBD1. Germline-derived CDR1 and CDR2 are SGHRS and YFSETQ. The CDR3 sequence is 14 residues long. V was clipped by 6 bases and J by 2 bases; unmatched bases: 6. In DNA, the CDR3 is TGCGCCAGCAAATTAGGGACAGACACAGATACGCAGTATTTT. It encodes CASKLGTDTDTQYF.

The genes are TRBV2 and TRBJ2-7, with 8 bases fitting TRBD1. Germline trimming cut 6 bases from V and 3 bases from J; bases unmatched to any gene: 10. The germline V gene encodes CDR1 SNHLY and CDR2 FYNNEI. The CDR3 loop spans 15 amino acids. The CDR3 bases are TGTGCCAGCAGCCAAACCGGACAGGGTATCTACGAGCAGTACTTC. This encodes CASSQTGQGIYEQYF. The whole variable domain, remainder taken from reference TRBV2 and TRBJ2-7, is EPEVTQTPSHQVTQMGQEVILRCVPISNHLYFYWYRQILGQKVEFLVSFYNNEISEKSEIFDDQFSVERPDGSNFTLKIRSTKLEDSAMYFCASSQTGQGIYEQYFGPGTRLTVT.

This clone was picked up one time. The V gene is TRBV6-5, the J gene TRBJ1-2, with D hard to call. V gave up 8 bases and J gave up 8 bases, with 9 bases separating them. CDR3 size: 10 residues. Germline loops: CDR1 MNHEY, CDR2 SVGAGI. Written as DNA, the CDR3 is TGTGCCAGCGACTCGCGAGGCTACACCTTC. It encodes CASDSRGYTF.

This clone was detected only a few times. In DNA form, the CDR3 reads TGTGCCAGCAGGGCCGGGACAGGGGTTTCATATGGCTACACCTTC. This codes for CASRAGTGVSYGYTF. The chain couples TRBV6-1 to TRBJ1-2; 10 bases map to TRBD1. In germline, CDR1 is MNHNS, CDR2 SASEGT. Losses at the gene ends were 6 bases for V and 5 bases for J; bases not matched to a gene: 9. The length of the CDR3 is 15 residues.

The genes are TRBV30 and TRBJ1-3; D call uncertain. Germline CDR1 reads GTSNPN; CDR2 reads SVGIG (reference sequence). The ends were cut back, 2 bases at V and 0 bases at J, with 8 bases in the middle. The CDR3 runs 14 residues. The DNA of the CDR3 is TGTGCCTGGAGTAGACAAAACTCTGGAAACACCATATATTTT. It specifies CAWSRQNSGNTIYF.

This clone is labeled medium-sized. V is TRBV5-6 and J is TRBJ2-2, with a weak D call TRBD1 (6 bases). CDR1 and CDR2 from the germline V gene are SGHDT and YYEEEE. Deletions cut 0 bases from V and 4 bases from J, with 10 bases between. The CDR3 has 15 amino acids. The CDR3 region has the DNA TGTGCCAGCAGCTTGGGAGGGGGTGGCACCGGGGAGCTGTTTTTT. Amino acids: CASSLGGGGTGELFF.

The V gene is TRBV19, the J gene TRBJ2-3; 7 nucleotides align to TRBD2. Germline V gene data show CDR1 as LNHDA and CDR2 as SQIVND (reference sequence). CDR3 length: 12 residues. V shed 6 bases, J shed 4 bases, and the junction held 1 base outside the gene matches. DNA for the CDR3: TGTGCCAGTAGCCTAGCGGCAGATACGCAGTATTTT. Protein product: CASSLAADTQYF.

This rearrangement joins TRBV11-2 to TRBJ1-1; 8 bases agree with TRBD1. Per the germline V gene, CDR1 is SGHAT and CDR2 is FQNNGV. The CDR3 consists of 16 residues. V trimming: 4 bases; J trimming: 0 bases; junction bases outside the gene matches: 7. CDR3 sequence (DNA): TGTGCCAGCAGCTCCGGGACAGGTTACATGAACACTGAAGCTTTCTTT. Its translation: CASSSGTGYMNTEAFF.

The gene calls are TRBV10-2 and TRBJ2-7; 7 positions agree with TRBD1. V dropped 6 bases and J dropped 2; count of bases not matched to a gene: 4. The CDR3 sequence is 13 residues long. Looked up from germline, CDR1 is WSHSY and CDR2 is SAAADI. The CDR3 DNA reads TGCGCCAGCAGCCGGGACAGCACCTACGAGCAGTACTTC. It encodes CASSRDSTYEQYF.

The chain combines TRBV5-4 with TRBJ2-7; 9 bases agree with TRBD1. The germline CDR1 and CDR2 sequences are SGHNT and YYREEE (reference sequence). The trim removed 5 bases at V and 0 bases at J, leaving 6 bases unmatched. This CDR3 comprises 15 residues. In nucleotides, the CDR3 is TGTGCCAGCAGTTCCGGGACAGGGAGCTCCTACGAGCAGTACTTC. This sequence encodes CASSSGTGSSYEQYF.

This chain connects TRBV11-3 to TRBJ2-5, with D maybe TRBD1 (6 bases). Germline CDR1 reads SGHNT; CDR2 reads YENEEA. V was shortened by 5 bases and J by 2 bases, with 12 bases between the two germline ends. There are 14 residues in the CDR3. CDR3 protein: CASSLGQPQETQYF. DNA for the CDR3: TGTGCCAGCAGCCTCGGACAGCCACAAGAGACCCAGTACTTC.

The chain joins TRBV19 to TRBJ2-7; 8 bases align to TRBD2. The CDR3 covers 15 residues. Trimming took 7 bases from V and 6 from J; bases not matched to a gene: 14. Germline V lookup: CDR1 LNHDA, CDR2 SQIVND (reference sequence). As DNA, the CDR3 is TGTGCCAGTAACTTCGGGCGGGGGGCGCGGGGCGAGCAGTACTTC. Its translation: CASNFGRGARGEQYF.

In the case of this clone: It may be a read error: a sequence one base away is much more abundant. CDR3: CASSPSDRENTEAFF. The CDR3 DNA is TGTGCCAGCAGCCCCTCGGACAGGGAGAACACTGAAGCTTTCTTT. This chain uses TRBV9 with TRBJ1-1; 8 positions agree with TRBD1. Germline values: CDR1 SGDLS, CDR2 YYNGEE. The CDR3 length is 15 residues. J lost 1 base, V lost 4 bases, and 6 bases had no gene match.

The chain links TRBV9 to TRBJ2-2, with 9 nucleotides matching TRBD2. V dropped 4 bases and J dropped 1; count of bases not matched to a gene: 11. CDR1 and CDR2 from the germline V gene are SGDLS and YYNGEE. The CDR3 covers 18 residues. CDR3 residues: CASSPKASGRKNTGELFF. The CDR3 DNA reads as TGTGCCAGCAGCCCCAAGGCCAGCGGGAGGAAGAACACCGGGGAGCTGTTTTTT. The complete variable domain, with remaining parts taken from reference TRBV9 and TRBJ2-2, reads DSGVTQTPKHLITATGQRVTLRCSPRSGDLSVYWYQQSLDQGLQFLIQYYNGEERAKGNILERFSAQQFPDLHSELNLSSLELGDSALYFCASSPKASGRKNTGELFFGEGSRLTVL.

The CDR3 reads CASSHLARGLQETQYF. In DNA form, the CDR3 reads TGTGCCAGCAGCCATCTAGCCAGGGGACTACAAGAGACCCAGTACTTC. The chain joins TRBV4-2 to TRBJ2-5, with D perhaps matching TRBD2 (7 bases). V was pared by 3 bases and J by 2 bases, with 16 bases between. Germline CDR1 and CDR2: LGHNA and YNFKEQ. There are 16 residues in the CDR3.